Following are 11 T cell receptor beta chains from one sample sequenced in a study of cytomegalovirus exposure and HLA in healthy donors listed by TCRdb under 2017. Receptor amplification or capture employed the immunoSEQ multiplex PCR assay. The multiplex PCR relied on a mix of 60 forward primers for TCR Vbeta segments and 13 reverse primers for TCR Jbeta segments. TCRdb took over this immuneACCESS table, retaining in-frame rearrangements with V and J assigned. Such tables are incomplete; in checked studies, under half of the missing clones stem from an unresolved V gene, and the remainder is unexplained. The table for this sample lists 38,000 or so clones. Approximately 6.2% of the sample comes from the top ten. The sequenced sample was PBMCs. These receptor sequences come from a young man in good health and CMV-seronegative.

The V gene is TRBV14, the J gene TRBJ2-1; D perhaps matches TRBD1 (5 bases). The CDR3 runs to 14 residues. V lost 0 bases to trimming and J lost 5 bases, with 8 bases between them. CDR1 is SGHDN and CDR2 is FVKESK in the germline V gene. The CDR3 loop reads CASSQDAGNNEQFF. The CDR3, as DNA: TGTGCCAGCAGCCAAGATGCAGGGAACAATGAGCAGTTCTTC.

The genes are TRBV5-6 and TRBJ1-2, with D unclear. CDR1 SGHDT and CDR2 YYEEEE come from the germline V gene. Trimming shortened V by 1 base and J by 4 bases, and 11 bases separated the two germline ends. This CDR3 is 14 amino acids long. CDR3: CASSLPGKGYGYTF. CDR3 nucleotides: TGTGCCAGCAGCTTGCCGGGAAAGGGCTATGGCTACACCTTC.

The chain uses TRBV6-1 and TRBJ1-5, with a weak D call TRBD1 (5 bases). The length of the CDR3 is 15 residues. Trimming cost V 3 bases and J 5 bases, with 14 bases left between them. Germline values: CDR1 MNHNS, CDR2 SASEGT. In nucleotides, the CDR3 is TGTGCCAGCAGTGAGAGGCAGGGAACGTATCAGCCCCAGCATTTT. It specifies CASSERQGTYQPQHF.

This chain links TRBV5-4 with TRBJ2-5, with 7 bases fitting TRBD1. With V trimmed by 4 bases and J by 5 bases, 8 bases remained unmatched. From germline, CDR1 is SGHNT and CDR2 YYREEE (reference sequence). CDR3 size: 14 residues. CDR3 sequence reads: CASSDHRGAETQYF. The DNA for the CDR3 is TGTGCCAGCAGCGACCACAGGGGAGCGGAGACCCAGTACTTC.

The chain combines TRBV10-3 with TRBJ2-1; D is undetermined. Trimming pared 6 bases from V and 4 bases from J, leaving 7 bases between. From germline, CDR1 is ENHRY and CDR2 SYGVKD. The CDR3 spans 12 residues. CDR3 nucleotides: TGTGCCATCAGCAGGAATTACAATGAGCAGTTCTTC. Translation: CAISRNYNEQFF.

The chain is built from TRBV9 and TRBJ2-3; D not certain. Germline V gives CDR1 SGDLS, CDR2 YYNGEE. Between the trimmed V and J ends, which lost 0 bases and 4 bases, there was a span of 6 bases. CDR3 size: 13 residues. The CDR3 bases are TGTGCCAGCAGCGTAGACTGGTCAGATACGCAGTATTTT. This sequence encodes CASSVDWSDTQYF.

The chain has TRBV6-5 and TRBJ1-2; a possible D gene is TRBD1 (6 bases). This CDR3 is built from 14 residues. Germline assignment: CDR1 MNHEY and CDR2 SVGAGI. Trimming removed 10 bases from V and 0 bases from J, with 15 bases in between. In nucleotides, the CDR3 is TGTGCCACCGTCGCGAGGGGGTCTAACTATGGCTACACCTTC. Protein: CATVARGSNYGYTF.

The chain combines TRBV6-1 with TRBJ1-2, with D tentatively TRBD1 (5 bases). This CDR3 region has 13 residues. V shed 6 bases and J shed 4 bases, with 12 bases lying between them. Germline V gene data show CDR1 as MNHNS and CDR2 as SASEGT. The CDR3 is CASRRGRGYGYTF. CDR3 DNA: TGTGCCAGCAGAAGGGGAAGAGGCTATGGCTACACCTTC.

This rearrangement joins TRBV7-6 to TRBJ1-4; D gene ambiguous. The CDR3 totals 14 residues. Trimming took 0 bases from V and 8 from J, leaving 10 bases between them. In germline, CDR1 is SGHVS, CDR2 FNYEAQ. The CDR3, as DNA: TGTGCCAGCAGCTTAGCGATCACGGGGGAAAAACTGTTTTTT. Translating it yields CASSLAITGEKLFF.

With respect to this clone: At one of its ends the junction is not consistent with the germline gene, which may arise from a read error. The chain's CDR3 is CASSVSGSTEDFF. CDR3 nucleotides: TGTGCCAGCAGCGTATCGGGGAGCACTGAAGATTTCTTT. The chain carries TRBV9 and TRBJ1-1, with D uncertain. Germline V gives CDR1 SGDLS, CDR2 YYNGEE. The CDR3 has 13 residues.

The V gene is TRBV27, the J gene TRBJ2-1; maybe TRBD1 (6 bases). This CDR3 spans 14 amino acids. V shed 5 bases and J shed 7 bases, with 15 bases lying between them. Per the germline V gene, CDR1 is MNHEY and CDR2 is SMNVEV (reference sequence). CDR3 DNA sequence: TGTGCCAGCAGTCTTAGGGGGACGGATAATGAGCAGTTCTTC. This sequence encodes CASSLRGTDNEQFF.